The rows below give T cell receptor beta chains drawn from one sample of a study of T cells in localized non-small cell lung cancer. Assay used: immunoSEQ multiplex PCR; TCRdb lists only in-frame clones, some missing. The table has 40,000 to 65,000 clones, more than 85% seen once. The specimen was PBMCs, collected before any cancer treatment. The receptor source for this set is a female donor with stage II lung adenocarcinoma. Each CDR3 is given with its conserved first and last residue. A D gene is named only where the DNA matches it firmly. Clone size appears in some rows only: once, few, many, or a class for an expanded clone.

clone_size: .
v_call: TRBV5-1
d_call: TRBD2
j_call: TRBJ2-1
cdr3_nt: TGCGCCAGCAGCTCACTAGCGGGGGGGCCGAATGAGCAGTTCTTC
cdr3_aa: CASSSLAGGPNEQFF

clone_size: .
v_call: TRBV6-1
d_call: TRBD2
j_call: TRBJ2-7
cdr3_nt: TGTGCCAGCAGTATAGCGGGAAGGAGCTCCTACGAGCAGTACTTC
cdr3_aa: CASSIAGRSSYEQYF

clone_size: .
v_call: TRBV4-1
d_call: .
j_call: TRBJ1-2
cdr3_nt: TGCGCCAGCAGCCAAGCCCGAAGGGGGGCGGACTATGGCTACACCTTC
cdr3_aa: CASSQARRGADYGYTF

clone_size: .
v_call: TRBV13
d_call: .
j_call: TRBJ1-1
cdr3_nt: TGTGCCAGCAGCTTAGCGGGGAGTGGAACTGAAGCTTTCTTT
cdr3_aa: CASSLAGSGTEAFF

clone_size: .
v_call: TRBV9
d_call: TRBD1
j_call: TRBJ2-1
cdr3_nt: TGTGCCAGCAGCGTAGCTGCCAGGGGGCTAGTGAATGAGCAGTTCTTC
cdr3_aa: CASSVAARGLVNEQFF

clone_size: .
v_call: TRBV25-1
d_call: TRBD1
j_call: TRBJ1-2
cdr3_nt: TGTGCCAGCAGTCCACTTGGACAGGGGGCGGATGGCTACACCTTC
cdr3_aa: CASSPLGQGADGYTF

clone_size: .
v_call: TRBV11-2
d_call: TRBD1
j_call: TRBJ1-2
cdr3_nt: TGTGCCAGCAGCTTAGGTGACAGGGGCGTAGCTTTTGGCTACACCTTC
cdr3_aa: CASSLGDRGVAFGYTF

clone_size: once
v_call: TRBV10-3
d_call: .
j_call: TRBJ2-7
cdr3_nt: TGTGCCATCACTGAAGGCTACGAGCAGTACTTC
cdr3_aa: CAITEGYEQYF

clone_size: medium-sized
v_call: TRBV2
d_call: .
j_call: TRBJ1-4
cdr3_nt: TGTGCCAGCAGTGAAGCGGGCATTGAGGGTGGCAAGGTAAAACTGTTTTTT
cdr3_aa: CASSEAGIEGGKVKLFF

clone_size: .
v_call: TRBV4-1
d_call: TRBD1
j_call: TRBJ1-1
cdr3_nt: TGCGCCAGCAGAACAGGGGCGGAGGGCCGTGAAGCTTTCTTT
cdr3_aa: CASRTGAEGREAFF

clone_size: .
v_call: TRBV7-6
d_call: TRBD2
j_call: TRBJ2-3
cdr3_nt: TGTGCCAGCAGCCCACTTCTGGCGGGGGGCGCAGATACGCAGTATTTT
cdr3_aa: CASSPLLAGGADTQYF

clone_size: .
v_call: TRBV20-1
d_call: TRBD1
j_call: TRBJ1-2
cdr3_nt: TGCAGTGCTCTGAGACAGGGTGGCTACACCTTC
cdr3_aa: CSALRQGGYTF

clone_size: .
v_call: TRBV27
d_call: TRBD2
j_call: TRBJ2-1
cdr3_nt: TGTGCCAGCAGTTTATTGGGTAGCGGGGGGAGCTCCTACAATGAGCAGTTCTTC
cdr3_aa: CASSLLGSGGSSYNEQFF

clone_size: once
v_call: TRBV7-2
d_call: .
j_call: TRBJ1-4
cdr3_nt: TGTGCCAGCAGCTTTAACGGGGGAGGAGGTGAAAAACTGTTTTTT
cdr3_aa: CASSFNGGGGEKLFF

clone_size: once
v_call: TRBV7-9
d_call: .
j_call: TRBJ1-2
cdr3_nt: TGTGCCAGCAGAGGTCCAGACAACTATGGCTACACCTTC
cdr3_aa: CASRGPDNYGYTF

clone_size: .
v_call: TRBV9
d_call: TRBD1
j_call: TRBJ2-7
cdr3_nt: TGTGCCAGCAGCGTAGTGGGACAGGGAACCTACGAGCAGTACTTC
cdr3_aa: CASSVVGQGTYEQYF

clone_size: .
v_call: TRBV28
d_call: .
j_call: TRBJ1-3
cdr3_nt: TGTGCCAGCAGTCCTGGACAAGATTTTGGAAACACCATATATTTT
cdr3_aa: CASSPGQDFGNTIYF

clone_size: .
v_call: TRBV19
d_call: .
j_call: TRBJ2-2
cdr3_nt: TGTGCCACCAAAAAGACGAACCTCGTAACCGGGGAGCTGTTTTTT
cdr3_aa: CATKKTNLVTGELFF

clone_size: once
v_call: TRBV2
d_call: TRBD1
j_call: TRBJ1-1
cdr3_nt: TGTGCCAGCACTCGCGACAGGGTCGGGGTACTATACACTGAAGCTTTCTTT
cdr3_aa: CASTRDRVGVLYTEAFF

clone_size: .
v_call: TRBV14
d_call: TRBD1
j_call: TRBJ1-2
cdr3_nt: TGTGCCAGCAGCCAAGATAAGGGGACAGGGGCCTATGGCTACACCTTC
cdr3_aa: CASSQDKGTGAYGYTF

clone_size: .
v_call: TRBV2
d_call: TRBD1
j_call: TRBJ1-1
cdr3_nt: TGTGCCAGCAGAAAGGGGGCGGAGTGGAACACTGAAGCTTTCTTT
cdr3_aa: CASRKGAEWNTEAFF

clone_size: .
v_call: TRBV7-5
d_call: .
j_call: TRBJ2-7
cdr3_nt: TGTGCCAGAAGCGTAGTTCCACTACTAGCGGGGGGGCGCCGCGAGCAGTACTTC
cdr3_aa: CARSVVPLLAGGRREQYF

clone_size: .
v_call: TRBV19
d_call: .
j_call: TRBJ1-1
cdr3_nt: TGTGCCAGTAGTCCTGACATTCACGGAGCTTTCTTT
cdr3_aa: CASSPDIHGAFF

clone_size: .
v_call: TRBV27
d_call: TRBD1
j_call: TRBJ1-2
cdr3_nt: TGTGCCAGCAGTTTTGCGCCACAGGGGCGCTTAATCTCTGGCTACACCTTC
cdr3_aa: CASSFAPQGRLISGYTF

clone_size: .
v_call: TRBV25-1
d_call: .
j_call: TRBJ1-2
cdr3_nt: TGTGCCAGCAGTGTAGGGCCGGTAGGAACCTATGGCTACACCTTC
cdr3_aa: CASSVGPVGTYGYTF

clone_size: .
v_call: TRBV13
d_call: .
j_call: TRBJ1-3
cdr3_nt: TGTGCCAGCAGCTTAGGCCCGTCAGGGACCGGAAACACCATATATTTT
cdr3_aa: CASSLGPSGTGNTIYF

clone_size: .
v_call: TRBV6-6
d_call: .
j_call: TRBJ2-7
cdr3_nt: TGTGCCAGCAGTTACTCGGGGGACGGTTCCTACGAGCAGTACTTC
cdr3_aa: CASSYSGDGSYEQYF

clone_size: .
v_call: TRBV5-6
d_call: TRBD1
j_call: TRBJ2-2
cdr3_nt: TGTGCCAGCAGCCAGGGGGATGGGCCAAAGTCGAACACCGGGGAGCTGTTTTTT
cdr3_aa: CASSQGDGPKSNTGELFF

clone_size: once
v_call: TRBV2
d_call: TRBD1
j_call: TRBJ1-4
cdr3_nt: TGTGCCAGCAGCCCGGACAGGGGAAAACTGTTTTTT
cdr3_aa: CASSPDRGKLFF

clone_size: .
v_call: TRBV4-1
d_call: TRBD1
j_call: TRBJ1-1
cdr3_nt: TGCGCCAGCAGCCGACAGGGCAAGGACCAAATGAACACTGAAGCTTTCTTT
cdr3_aa: CASSRQGKDQMNTEAFF

clone_size: .
v_call: TRBV5-1
d_call: TRBD2
j_call: TRBJ2-1
cdr3_nt: TGCGCCAGTACCACCCAACTAGCGGGGGGTGGTAATGAGCAGTTCTTC
cdr3_aa: CASTTQLAGGGNEQFF

clone_size: .
v_call: TRBV29-1
d_call: TRBD1
j_call: TRBJ2-7
cdr3_nt: TGCAGCGCCTGGGGACAGAACTCCTACGAGCAGCACTTC
cdr3_aa: CSAWGQNSYEQHF

clone_size: .
v_call: TRBV7-6
d_call: TRBD1
j_call: TRBJ1-2
cdr3_nt: TGTGCCAGCAGCGGCGGGACAGGGGGCTATGGCTACACCTTC
cdr3_aa: CASSGGTGGYGYTF

clone_size: .
v_call: TRBV6-5
d_call: .
j_call: TRBJ1-3
cdr3_nt: TGTGCCAGCAGTTACGGAGGGATAGGAAACACCATATATTTT
cdr3_aa: CASSYGGIGNTIYF

clone_size: once
v_call: TRBV28
d_call: TRBD1
j_call: TRBJ1-2
cdr3_nt: TGTGCCAGCACTTTGGACAGGGGAGCACTGAGCTATGGCTACACCTTC
cdr3_aa: CASTLDRGALSYGYTF

clone_size: .
v_call: TRBV4-1
d_call: TRBD1
j_call: TRBJ1-4
cdr3_nt: TGCGCCAGCAGCCCAGACCCGACAGGACAGGGATATGAAAAACTGTTTTTT
cdr3_aa: CASSPDPTGQGYEKLFF

clone_size: .
v_call: TRBV15
d_call: TRBD2
j_call: TRBJ2-7
cdr3_nt: TGTGCCACCAGCCCGGGAGGGGATTCATACGAGCAGTACTTC
cdr3_aa: CATSPGGDSYEQYF

clone_size: .
v_call: TRBV7-9
d_call: .
j_call: TRBJ1-2
cdr3_nt: TGTGCCAGCAGCTTGACTGCTAACTATGGCTACACCTTC
cdr3_aa: CASSLTANYGYTF

clone_size: .
v_call: TRBV6-5
d_call: .
j_call: TRBJ1-2
cdr3_nt: TGTGCCAGCCGGGAGATTCAACCCCCCCTAGGTGGCTACACCTTC
cdr3_aa: CASREIQPPLGGYTF

clone_size: .
v_call: TRBV4-1
d_call: .
j_call: TRBJ1-5
cdr3_nt: TGCGCCAGCAGCCAAATAGGGGGGGGCGATGGCAATCAGCCCCAGCATTTT
cdr3_aa: CASSQIGGGDGNQPQHF

clone_size: .
v_call: TRBV5-1
d_call: .
j_call: TRBJ2-1
cdr3_nt: TGCGCCAGCAGCCTGGACGACAGGAGTGAGCAGTTCTTC
cdr3_aa: CASSLDDRSEQFF

clone_size: .
v_call: TRBV6-6
d_call: .
j_call: TRBJ2-7
cdr3_nt: TGTGCCAGCAGGTTCGCCTACGAGCAGTACTTC
cdr3_aa: CASRFAYEQYF

clone_size: .
v_call: TRBV29-1
d_call: .
j_call: TRBJ1-1
cdr3_nt: TGCAGCGTTGAAGGTGGGACCGCCGTGAAAGCTTTCTTT
cdr3_aa: CSVEGGTAVKAFF

clone_size: .
v_call: TRBV5-1
d_call: .
j_call: TRBJ1-3
cdr3_nt: TGCGCCAGCAGCTCTTCGCCGGACCCTGGAAACACCATATATTTT
cdr3_aa: CASSSSPDPGNTIYF

clone_size: .
v_call: TRBV10-3
d_call: TRBD1
j_call: TRBJ1-1
cdr3_nt: TGTGCCATTGCCGGGACAGGGGGCGGAGGCACTGAAGCTTTCTTT
cdr3_aa: CAIAGTGGGGTEAFF

clone_size: .
v_call: TRBV9
d_call: .
j_call: TRBJ1-1
cdr3_nt: TGTGCCAGCAGCGTTAAGTTGAACACTGAAGCTTTCTTT
cdr3_aa: CASSVKLNTEAFF

clone_size: .
v_call: TRBV4-1
d_call: TRBD1
j_call: TRBJ2-5
cdr3_nt: TGCGCCAGCAGCCTTAGTTTAACAGGGGAAGAGACCCAGTACTTC
cdr3_aa: CASSLSLTGEETQYF